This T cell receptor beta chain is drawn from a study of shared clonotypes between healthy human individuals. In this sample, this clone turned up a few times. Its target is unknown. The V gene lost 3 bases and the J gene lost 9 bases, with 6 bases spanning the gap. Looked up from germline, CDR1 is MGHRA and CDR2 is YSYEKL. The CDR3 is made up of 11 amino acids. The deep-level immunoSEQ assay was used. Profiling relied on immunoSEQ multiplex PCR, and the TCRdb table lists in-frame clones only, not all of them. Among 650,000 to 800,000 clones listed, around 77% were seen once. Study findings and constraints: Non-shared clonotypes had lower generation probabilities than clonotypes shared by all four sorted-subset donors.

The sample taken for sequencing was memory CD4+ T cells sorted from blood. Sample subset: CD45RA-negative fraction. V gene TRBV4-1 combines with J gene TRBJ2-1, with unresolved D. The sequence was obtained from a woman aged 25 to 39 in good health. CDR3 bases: TGCGCCAGCAGCCAGAATAGTGAGCAGTTCTTC. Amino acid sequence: CASSQNSEQFF.